The following is a TCR beta chain sequence with its context. This specimen comes from a study of blood T cell repertoires in COVID-19. Study context: Samples of COVID-19 (acute and convalescent) were obtained from the United States, Italy and Spain. In each case, the material was cDNA or gDNA derived from T cells, B-cell-depleted T cells, or PBMCs.

Trimming pared 4 bases from V and 4 bases from J, leaving 14 bases between. The CDR3 is 14 residues long. Germline-derived CDR1 and CDR2 are SGHRS and YFSETQ. Per the original methods: Amplification of reference gene primers was used by the study to estimate nucleated cell counts. The data were produced by immunoSEQ multiplex PCR, yet TCRdb's version contains in-frame clones alone and is incomplete. Clonal size and the V and J genes are those of that table, whereas D and trimming came from the DNA. This repertoire shows around 100,000 clones, about 80% found once; its top ten account for more than 10%.

The receptor's source is a human donor in a cohort sampled during active COVID-19. Sequencing was carried out using peripheral blood. V is TRBV5-1 and J is TRBJ1-1; D unresolved. The CDR3 reads CASSRGIEGTEAFF. The CDR3 region has the DNA TGCGCCAGCAGCCGAGGGATCGAGGGCACTGAAGCTTTCTTT.